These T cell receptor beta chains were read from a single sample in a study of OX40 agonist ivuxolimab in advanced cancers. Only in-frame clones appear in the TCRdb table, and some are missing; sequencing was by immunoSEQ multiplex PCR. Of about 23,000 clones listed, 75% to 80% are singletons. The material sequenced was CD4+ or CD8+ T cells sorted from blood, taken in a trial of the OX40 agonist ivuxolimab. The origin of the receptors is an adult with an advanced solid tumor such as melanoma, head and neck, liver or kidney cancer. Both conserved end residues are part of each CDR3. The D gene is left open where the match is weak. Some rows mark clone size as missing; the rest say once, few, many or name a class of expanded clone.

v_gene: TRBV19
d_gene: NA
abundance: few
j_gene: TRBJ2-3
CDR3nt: TGTGCCAGTAGTGCGTGGGGACTCCGGAGCACAGATACGCAGTATTTT
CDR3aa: CASSAWGLRSTDTQYF

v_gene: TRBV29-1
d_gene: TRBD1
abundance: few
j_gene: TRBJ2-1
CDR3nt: TGCAGCGCCTGGACAGGGGGCTATGAGCAGTTCTTC
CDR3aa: CSAWTGGYEQFF

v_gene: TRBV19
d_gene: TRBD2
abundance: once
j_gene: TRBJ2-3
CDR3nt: TGTGCCAGTAGGTCAGCGGGAGGCGCAGATACGCAGTATTTT
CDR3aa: CASRSAGGADTQYF

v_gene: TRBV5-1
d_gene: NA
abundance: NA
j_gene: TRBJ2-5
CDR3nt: TGCGCCAGCAGCTTACAGGGCATTGGAGAGACCCAGTACTTC
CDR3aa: CASSLQGIGETQYF

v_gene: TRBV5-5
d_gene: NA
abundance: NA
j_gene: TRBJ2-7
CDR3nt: TGTGCCAGCAACAACCCCGGGGTACTCTACGAGCAGTACTTC
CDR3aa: CASNNPGVLYEQYF

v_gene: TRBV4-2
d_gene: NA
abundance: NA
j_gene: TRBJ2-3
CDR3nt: TGTGCCAGCAGCCAAGATCGGAAAGATACGCAGTATTTT
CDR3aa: CASSQDRKDTQYF

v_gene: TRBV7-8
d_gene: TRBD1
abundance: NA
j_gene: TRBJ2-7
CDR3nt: TGTGCCAGCAGCCGGACAGGGACCTACGAGCAGTACTTC
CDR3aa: CASSRTGTYEQYF

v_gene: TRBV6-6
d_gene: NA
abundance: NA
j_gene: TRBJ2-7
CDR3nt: TGTGCCAGCAGCGAGAACAGGGTTTCCTACGAGCAGTACTTC
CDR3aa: CASSENRVSYEQYF

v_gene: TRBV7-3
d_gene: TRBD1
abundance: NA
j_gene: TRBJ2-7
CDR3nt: TGTGCCAGCAGCTTGGACAGGGCCAGCGAGCAGTACTTC
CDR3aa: CASSLDRASEQYF

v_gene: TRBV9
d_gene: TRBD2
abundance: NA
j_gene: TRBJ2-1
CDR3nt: TGTGCCAGCAGCGTAGATGGTGATAGCGGGGAGCAGTTCTTC
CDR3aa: CASSVDGDSGEQFF

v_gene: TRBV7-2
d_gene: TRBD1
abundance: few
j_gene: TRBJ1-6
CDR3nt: TGTGCCAGCAGCCCATCAGGGGGTGTCAATTCACCCCTCCACTTT
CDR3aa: CASSPSGGVNSPLHF

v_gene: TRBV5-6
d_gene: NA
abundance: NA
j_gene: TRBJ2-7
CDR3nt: TGTGCCAGCAGCTTGGGTGCCAGTCGAAAAGACGGGCAGTACTTC
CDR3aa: CASSLGASRKDGQYF

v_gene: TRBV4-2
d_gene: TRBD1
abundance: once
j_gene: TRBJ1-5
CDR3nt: TGTGCCAGCAGCCTTGGGACAGTAAATCAGCCCCAGCATTTT
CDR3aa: CASSLGTVNQPQHF

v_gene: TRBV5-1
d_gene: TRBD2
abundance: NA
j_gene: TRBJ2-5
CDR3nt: TGCGCCAGCAGCCCGTCGGGACTAGCGGGGCAAGAGACCCAGTACTTC
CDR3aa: CASSPSGLAGQETQYF

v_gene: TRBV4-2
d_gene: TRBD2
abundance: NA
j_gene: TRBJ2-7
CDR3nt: TGTGCCAGCAGCCGGAACTCGCTAGCGGGAGCCTACGAGCAGTACTTC
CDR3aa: CASSRNSLAGAYEQYF

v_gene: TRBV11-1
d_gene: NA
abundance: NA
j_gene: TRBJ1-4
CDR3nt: TGTGCCAGCGAAATAGCAACTAATGAAAAACTGTTTTTT
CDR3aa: CASEIATNEKLFF

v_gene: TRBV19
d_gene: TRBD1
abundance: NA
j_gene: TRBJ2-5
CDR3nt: TGTGCCAGTAGTATGGGGACAGCAATCCAAGAGACCCAGTACTTC
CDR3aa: CASSMGTAIQETQYF

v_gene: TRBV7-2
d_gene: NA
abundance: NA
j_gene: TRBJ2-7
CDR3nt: TGTGCCAGCAGCTTGGTCAACCCCAAAGTTTACCCCTACGAGCAGTACTTC
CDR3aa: CASSLVNPKVYPYEQYF

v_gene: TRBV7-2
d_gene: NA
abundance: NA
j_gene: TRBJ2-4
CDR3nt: TGTGCCAGCAGCGAAGCGGGCGGGCGGGGCAGGGGGGACAAAAACATTCAGTACTTC
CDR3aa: CASSEAGGRGRGDKNIQYF

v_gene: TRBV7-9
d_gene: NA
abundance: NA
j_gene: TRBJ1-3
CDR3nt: TGTGCCAGCAGCCCCCACGCTCCGGTACCATGGATTGGAAACACCATATATTTT
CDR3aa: CASSPHAPVPWIGNTIYF

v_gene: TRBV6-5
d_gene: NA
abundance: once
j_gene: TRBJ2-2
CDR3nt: TGTGCCAGCAGCCAGATCACCGGGGAGCTGTTTTTT
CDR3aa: CASSQITGELFF

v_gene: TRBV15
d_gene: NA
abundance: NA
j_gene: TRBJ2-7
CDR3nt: TGTGCCACCAGCCCGGAGGGGGGATCTCTGATTGGCGAGCAGTACTTC
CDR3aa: CATSPEGGSLIGEQYF

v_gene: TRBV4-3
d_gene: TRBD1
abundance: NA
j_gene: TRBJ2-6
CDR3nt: TGCGCCAGCAGCCAACAACGAGGACAGGACTTCTCTGGGGCCAACGTCCTGACTTTC
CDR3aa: CASSQQRGQDFSGANVLTF

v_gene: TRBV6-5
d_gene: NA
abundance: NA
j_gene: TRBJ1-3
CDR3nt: TGTGCCAGCAGCTTCCAGTCCTCTGGAAACACCATATATTTT
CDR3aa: CASSFQSSGNTIYF

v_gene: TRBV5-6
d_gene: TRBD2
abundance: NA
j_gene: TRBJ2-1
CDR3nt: TGTGCCAGCAGATTAGCGGGGGGTGCCTACAATGAGCAGTTCTTC
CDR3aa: CASRLAGGAYNEQFF

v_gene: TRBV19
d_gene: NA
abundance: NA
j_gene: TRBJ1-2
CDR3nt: TGTGCCAGTAGTATCAACCCAGACTATGGCTACACCTTC
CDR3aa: CASSINPDYGYTF

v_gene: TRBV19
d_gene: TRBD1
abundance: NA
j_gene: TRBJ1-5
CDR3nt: TGTGCCAGTAGTATCCCGACAGGGGTCTATCAGCCCCAGCATTTT
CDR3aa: CASSIPTGVYQPQHF

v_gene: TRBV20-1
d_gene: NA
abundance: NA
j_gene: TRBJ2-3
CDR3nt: TGCAGTGCCCCGGGGGATACGCAGTATTTT
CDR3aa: CSAPGDTQYF

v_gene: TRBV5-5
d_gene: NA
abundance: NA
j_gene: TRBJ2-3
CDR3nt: TGTGCCAGCAGTTGGAGTCAGACCTTCTCAGATACGCAGTATTTT
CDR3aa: CASSWSQTFSDTQYF

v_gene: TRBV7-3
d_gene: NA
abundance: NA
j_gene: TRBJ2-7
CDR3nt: TGTGCCAGCAGCTTAATGACAGGCGGGCCTTACGAGCAGTACTTC
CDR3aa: CASSLMTGGPYEQYF

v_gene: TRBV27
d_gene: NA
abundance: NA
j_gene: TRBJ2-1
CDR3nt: TGTGCCAGCAGGAATCTACAGGGCCATGAGCAGTTCTTC
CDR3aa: CASRNLQGHEQFF

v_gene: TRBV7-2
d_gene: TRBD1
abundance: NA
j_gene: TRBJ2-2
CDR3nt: TGTGCCAGCAGCCAGACAGGGCTGAACACCGGGGAGCTGTTTTTT
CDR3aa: CASSQTGLNTGELFF

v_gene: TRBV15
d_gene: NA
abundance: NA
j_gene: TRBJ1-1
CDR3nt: TGTGCCACCAGCAGGGGGACATTGAACACTGAAGCTTTCTTT
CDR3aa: CATSRGTLNTEAFF

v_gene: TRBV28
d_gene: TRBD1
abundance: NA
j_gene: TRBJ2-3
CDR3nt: TGTGCCAGCAGTTCCACGACAGGGGCCGGCACAGATACGCAGTATTTT
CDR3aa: CASSSTTGAGTDTQYF

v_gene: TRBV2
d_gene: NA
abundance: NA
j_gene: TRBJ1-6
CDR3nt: TGTGCCAGCAGTGTACGGGACATGAATTCACCCCTCCACTTT
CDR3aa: CASSVRDMNSPLHF

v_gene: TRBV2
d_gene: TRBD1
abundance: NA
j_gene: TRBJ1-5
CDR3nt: TGTGCCAGCAGTGGATACACAGGGGCTGGCAATCAGCCCCAGCATTTT
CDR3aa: CASSGYTGAGNQPQHF

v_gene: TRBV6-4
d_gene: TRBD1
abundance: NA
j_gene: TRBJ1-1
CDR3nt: TGTGCCAGCACCCGACAGGGAGTTTATCACACTGAAGCTTTCTTT
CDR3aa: CASTRQGVYHTEAFF

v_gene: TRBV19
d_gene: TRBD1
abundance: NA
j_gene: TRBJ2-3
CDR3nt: TGTGCCAGTAGTATTATCTTCGGGACAGGGACCACAGATACGCAGTATTTT
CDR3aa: CASSIIFGTGTTDTQYF

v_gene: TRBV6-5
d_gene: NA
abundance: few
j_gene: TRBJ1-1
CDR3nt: TGTGCCAGCAGTTACAGCGGGGGTCGGTACGTCGCTGAAGCTTTCTTT
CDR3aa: CASSYSGGRYVAEAFF

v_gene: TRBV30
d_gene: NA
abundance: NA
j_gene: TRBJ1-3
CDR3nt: TGTGCCTGGAGTGGGGGGCAGGGAAGAAACACCATATATTTT
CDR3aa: CAWSGGQGRNTIYF

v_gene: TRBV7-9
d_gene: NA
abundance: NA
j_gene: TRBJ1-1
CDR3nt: TGTGCCAGCAGGCGATTGATCACATGGGGAGCTGAAGCTTTCTTT
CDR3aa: CASRRLITWGAEAFF

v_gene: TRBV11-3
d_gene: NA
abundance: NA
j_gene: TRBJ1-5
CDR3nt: TGTGCCAGCAGCCCGACATCTAGCAATCAGCCCCAGCATTTT
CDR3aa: CASSPTSSNQPQHF

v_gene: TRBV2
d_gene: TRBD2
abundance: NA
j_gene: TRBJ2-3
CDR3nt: TGTGCCAGCAGTGAAGGACTAGCGGGAGCTCGTGGTACGCAGTATTTT
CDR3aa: CASSEGLAGARGTQYF

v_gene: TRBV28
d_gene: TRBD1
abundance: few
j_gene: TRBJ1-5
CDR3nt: TGTGCCAGCAGTTACGTCCCGGGACAGGGCGGCAATCAGCCCCAGCATTTT
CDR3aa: CASSYVPGQGGNQPQHF

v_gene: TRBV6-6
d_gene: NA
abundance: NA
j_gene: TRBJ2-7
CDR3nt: TGTGCCAGCAGGGGTCTCTACGAGCAGTACTTC
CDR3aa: CASRGLYEQYF

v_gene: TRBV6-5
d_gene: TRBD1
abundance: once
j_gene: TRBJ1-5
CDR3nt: TGTGCCAGCATGGGACAGTTTGGCAATCAGCCCCAGCATTTT
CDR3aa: CASMGQFGNQPQHF

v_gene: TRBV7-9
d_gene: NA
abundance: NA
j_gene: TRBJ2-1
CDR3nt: TGTGCCAGCAGCGAAGGCTCCTACAATGAGCAGTTCTTC
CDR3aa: CASSEGSYNEQFF

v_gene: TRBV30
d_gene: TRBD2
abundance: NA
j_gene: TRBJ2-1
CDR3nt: TGTGCCTGGAGCTGGGCGACTAGCGGGGGAGGTGAGCAGTTCTTC
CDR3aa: CAWSWATSGGGEQFF

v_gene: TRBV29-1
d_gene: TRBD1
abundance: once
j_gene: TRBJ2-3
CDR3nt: TGCAGCGCTTTAACAAGGACAGGGGCAAATACGCAGTATTTT
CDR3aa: CSALTRTGANTQYF

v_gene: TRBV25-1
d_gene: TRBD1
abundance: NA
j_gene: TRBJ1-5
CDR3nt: TGTGCCAGCAGCTTACAGGGGGATCGCCAGCCCCAGCATTTT
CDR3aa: CASSLQGDRQPQHF

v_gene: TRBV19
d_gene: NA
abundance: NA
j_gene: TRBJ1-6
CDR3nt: TGTGCCACAGGTTCAGGGAATTCACCCCTCCACTTT
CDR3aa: CATGSGNSPLHF

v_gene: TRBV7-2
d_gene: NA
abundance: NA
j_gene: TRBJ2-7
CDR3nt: TGTGCCAGCAGCTCCAGGCGAGGCTACGAGCAGTACTTC
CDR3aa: CASSSRRGYEQYF

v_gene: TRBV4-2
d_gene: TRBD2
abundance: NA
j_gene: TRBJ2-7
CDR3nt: TGTGCCAGCAGCCAAGATGGGGGCGGTAGCGGGAGTCCTTACGAGCAGTACTTC
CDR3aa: CASSQDGGGSGSPYEQYF

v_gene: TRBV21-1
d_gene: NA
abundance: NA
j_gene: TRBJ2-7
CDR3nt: TGTGCCAGCAGCAGAGCCCAGGCCCGTAGGGAGCAGTACTTC
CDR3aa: CASSRAQARREQYF

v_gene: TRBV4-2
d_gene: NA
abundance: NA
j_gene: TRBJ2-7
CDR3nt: TGTGCCAGCAGCCCCTTTCCGGAAGAGCAGTACTTC
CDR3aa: CASSPFPEEQYF

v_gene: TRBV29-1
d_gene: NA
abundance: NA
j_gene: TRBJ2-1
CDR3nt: TGCAGCGTCACAGGGTTGGATGAGCAGTTCTTC
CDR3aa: CSVTGLDEQFF

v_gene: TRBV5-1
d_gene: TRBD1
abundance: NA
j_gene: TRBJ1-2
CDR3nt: TGCGCCAGCAGCCCGGCCGGGACAGGGGGCGGCTACACCTTC
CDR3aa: CASSPAGTGGGYTF

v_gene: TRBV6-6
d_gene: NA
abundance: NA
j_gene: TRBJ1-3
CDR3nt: TGTGCCAGCACGAGGGGAAGGGCCCAAGGAAACACCATATATTTT
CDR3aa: CASTRGRAQGNTIYF